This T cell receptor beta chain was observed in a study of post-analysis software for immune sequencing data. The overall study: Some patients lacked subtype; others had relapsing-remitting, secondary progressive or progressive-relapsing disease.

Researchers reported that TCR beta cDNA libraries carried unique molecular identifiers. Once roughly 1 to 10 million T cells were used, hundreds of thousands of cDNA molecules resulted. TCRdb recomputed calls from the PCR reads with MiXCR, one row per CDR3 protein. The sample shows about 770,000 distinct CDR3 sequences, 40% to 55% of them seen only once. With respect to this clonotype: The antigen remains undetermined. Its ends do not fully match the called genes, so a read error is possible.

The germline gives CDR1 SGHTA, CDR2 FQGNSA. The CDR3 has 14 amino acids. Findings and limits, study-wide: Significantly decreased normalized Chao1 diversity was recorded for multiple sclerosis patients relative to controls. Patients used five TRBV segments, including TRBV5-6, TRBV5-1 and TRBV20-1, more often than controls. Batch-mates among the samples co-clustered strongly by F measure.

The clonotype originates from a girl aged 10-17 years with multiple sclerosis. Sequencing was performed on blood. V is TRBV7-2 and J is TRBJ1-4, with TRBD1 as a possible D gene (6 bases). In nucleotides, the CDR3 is TGTGCCAGCAACTTAGGGGGGGTGTCCGAAAAACTGTTTTTT. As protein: CASNLGGVSEKLFF.